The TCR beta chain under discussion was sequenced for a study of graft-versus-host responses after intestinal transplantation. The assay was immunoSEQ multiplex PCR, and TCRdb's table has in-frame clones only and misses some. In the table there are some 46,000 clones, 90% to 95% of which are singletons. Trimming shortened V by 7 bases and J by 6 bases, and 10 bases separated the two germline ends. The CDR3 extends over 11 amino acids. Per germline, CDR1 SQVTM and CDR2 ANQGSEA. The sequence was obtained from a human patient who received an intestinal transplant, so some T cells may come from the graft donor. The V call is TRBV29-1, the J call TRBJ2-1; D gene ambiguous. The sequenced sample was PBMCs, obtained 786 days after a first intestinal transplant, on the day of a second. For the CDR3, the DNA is TGCAGCGCCTTACTACCCAATGAGCAGTTCTTC. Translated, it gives CSALLPNEQFF.